This T cell receptor beta chain is from a study of T cells in narcolepsy listed by TCRdb under 2018. About the study as a whole: Healthy control donors were enrolled in the study alongside patients who had narcolepsy type 1 or type 2 (NT1, NT2). To look for autoreactive T cells in narcolepsy patients that target self-antigens of hypocretin neurons (hypocretin, TRIB2), the study used TCR Vbeta sequencing to follow clonotypes in blood and CSF.

The investigation overall reported the following: Numbers of sequenced blood memory CD4+ clonotypes were comparable, averaging around 40,000 in patients and about 33,000 in controls. Autoreactive clonotypes were reported to be detected serially in the blood of the same patients and of different patients, but not in the blood of healthy controls. Certain blood memory CD4+ repertoires from patients and controls had no sequences that matched autoreactive T cell clones. Plots that compared CSF and blood CD4+ T cell clonotypes from the same patient highlighted HCRT-specific and TRIB2-specific autoreactive clonotypes.

The library came from the immunoSEQ multiplex PCR assay. TCRdb took this table from immuneACCESS and kept in-frame rearrangements with V and J called. Such tables lack part of the clones; where checked against another copy, unresolved V genes explain under half of the gap, and the rest is unexplained. Counted in this sample were 25,000 or so clones; 75% to 85% of them appeared once. The ten largest account for under 3.5% of the sample. Concerning this clone itself: Its antigen is unknown. Per-base qualities were not stored, and no clone one base away is much larger.

Memory CD4+ T cells were sorted ex vivo from peripheral blood of narcolepsy patients and healthy controls for TCR Vbeta sequencing. CDR1 and CDR2 were assigned from the germline V gene as LGHNA and YNFKEQ. V ends up 6 bases short and J 2 bases short, with an unmatched junction base count of 12. Its CDR3 holds 18 amino acids, cysteine through phenylalanine. Kept here is only the CDR3 DNA, which spans 54 bases and is read in frame from base 1. The sequencing sample was made of CD45RA- memory CD4+ T cells from PBMCs. The cell subset or site label of this sample denotes: memory T cells sorted ex vivo from peripheral blood. The sequence was obtained from a human donor with narcolepsy. Here the chain combines TRBV4-2 and TRBJ2-7, with TRBD2 matching 14 junction bases. For the CDR3, the sequence is CASSLETSGGGSTYEQYF. The nucleotide sequence reads TGTGCCAGCAGTCTGGAGACTAGCGGGGGGGGATCCACCTACGAGCAGTACTTC.